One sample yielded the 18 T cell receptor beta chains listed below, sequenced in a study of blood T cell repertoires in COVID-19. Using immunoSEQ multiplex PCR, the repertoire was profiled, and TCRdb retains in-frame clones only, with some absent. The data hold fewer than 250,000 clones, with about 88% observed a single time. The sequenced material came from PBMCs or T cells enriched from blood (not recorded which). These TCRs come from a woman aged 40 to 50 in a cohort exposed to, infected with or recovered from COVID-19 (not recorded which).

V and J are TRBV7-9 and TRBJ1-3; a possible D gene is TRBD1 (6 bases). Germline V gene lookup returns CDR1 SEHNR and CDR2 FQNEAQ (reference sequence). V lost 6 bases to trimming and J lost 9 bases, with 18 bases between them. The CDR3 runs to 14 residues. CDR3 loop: CASRSGDTRGTIYF. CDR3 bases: TGTGCCAGCAGATCAGGGGACACAAGGGGCACCATATATTTT.

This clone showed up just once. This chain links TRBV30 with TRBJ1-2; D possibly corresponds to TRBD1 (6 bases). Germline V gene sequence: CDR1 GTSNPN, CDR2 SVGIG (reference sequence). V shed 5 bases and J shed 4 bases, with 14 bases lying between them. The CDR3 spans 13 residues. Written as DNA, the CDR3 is TGTGCCTGGGGCAGGGGTTCGCTCTATGGCTACACCTTC. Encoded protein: CAWGRGSLYGYTF. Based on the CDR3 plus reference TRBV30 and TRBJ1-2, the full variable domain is SQTIHQWPATLVQPVGSPLSLECTVEGTSNPNLYWYRQAAGRGLQLLFYSVGIGQISSEVPQNLSASRPQDRQFILSSKKLLLSDSGFYLCAWGRGSLYGYTFGSGTRLTVV.

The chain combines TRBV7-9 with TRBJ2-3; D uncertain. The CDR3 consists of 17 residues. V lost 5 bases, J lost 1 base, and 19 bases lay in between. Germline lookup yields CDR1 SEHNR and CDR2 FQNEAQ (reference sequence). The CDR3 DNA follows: TGTGCCAGCAGCCCCCCCCCACCTTCCGAGGGCACAGATACGCAGTATTTT. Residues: CASSPPPPSEGTDTQYF.

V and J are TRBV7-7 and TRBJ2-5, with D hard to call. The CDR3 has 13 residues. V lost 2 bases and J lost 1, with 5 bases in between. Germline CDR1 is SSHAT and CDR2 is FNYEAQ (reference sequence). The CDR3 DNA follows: TGTGCCAGCAGCTTACTGTTCCAAGAGACCCAGTACTTC. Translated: CASSLLFQETQYF.

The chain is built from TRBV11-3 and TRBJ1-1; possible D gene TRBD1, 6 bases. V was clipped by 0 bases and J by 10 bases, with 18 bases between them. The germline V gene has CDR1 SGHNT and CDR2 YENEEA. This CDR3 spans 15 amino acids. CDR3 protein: CASSLDPARGLVAFF. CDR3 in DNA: TGTGCCAGCAGCTTAGATCCCGCCAGGGGTCTAGTAGCTTTCTTT.

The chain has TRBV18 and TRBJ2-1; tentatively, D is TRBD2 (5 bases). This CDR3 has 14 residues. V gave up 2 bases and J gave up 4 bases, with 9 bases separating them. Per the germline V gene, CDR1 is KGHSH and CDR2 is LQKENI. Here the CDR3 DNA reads TGTGCCAGCTCACCAGTGGGAGTTTACAATGAGCAGTTCTTC. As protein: CASSPVGVYNEQFF.

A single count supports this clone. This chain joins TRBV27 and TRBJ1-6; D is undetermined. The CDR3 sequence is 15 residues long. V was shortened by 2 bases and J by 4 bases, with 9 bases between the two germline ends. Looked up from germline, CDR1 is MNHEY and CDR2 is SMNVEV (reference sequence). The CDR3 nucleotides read TGTGCCAGCAGTTTAGCCGGGATGTATAATTCACCCCTCCACTTT. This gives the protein CASSLAGMYNSPLHF.

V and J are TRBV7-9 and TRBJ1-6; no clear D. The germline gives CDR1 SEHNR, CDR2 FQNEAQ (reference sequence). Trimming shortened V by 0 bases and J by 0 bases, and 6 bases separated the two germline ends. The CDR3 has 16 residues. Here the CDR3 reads CASSLASSSYNSPLHF. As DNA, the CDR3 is TGTGCCAGCAGCTTAGCAAGTAGCTCCTATAATTCACCCCTCCACTTT.

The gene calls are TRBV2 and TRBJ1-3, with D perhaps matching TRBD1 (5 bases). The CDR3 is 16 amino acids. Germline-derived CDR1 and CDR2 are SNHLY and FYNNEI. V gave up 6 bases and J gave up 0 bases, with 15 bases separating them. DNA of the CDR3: TGTGCCAGCAGCCCTTTGACAGCCCGCTCTGGAAACACCATATATTTT. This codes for CASSPLTARSGNTIYF.

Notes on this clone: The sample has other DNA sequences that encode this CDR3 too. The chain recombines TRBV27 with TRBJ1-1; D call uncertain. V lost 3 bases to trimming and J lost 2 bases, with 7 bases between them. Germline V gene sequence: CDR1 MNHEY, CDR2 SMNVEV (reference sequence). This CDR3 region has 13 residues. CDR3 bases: TGTGCCAGCAGTTTGGGAGCAAACACTGAAGCTTTCTTT. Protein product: CASSLGANTEAFF.

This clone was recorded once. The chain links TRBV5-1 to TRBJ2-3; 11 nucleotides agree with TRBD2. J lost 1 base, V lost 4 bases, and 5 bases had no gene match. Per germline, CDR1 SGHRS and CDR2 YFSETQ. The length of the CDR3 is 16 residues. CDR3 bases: TGCGCCAGCAGCGTAGCGGGGGGGCGCGGCACAGATACGCAGTATTTT. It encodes CASSVAGGRGTDTQYF.

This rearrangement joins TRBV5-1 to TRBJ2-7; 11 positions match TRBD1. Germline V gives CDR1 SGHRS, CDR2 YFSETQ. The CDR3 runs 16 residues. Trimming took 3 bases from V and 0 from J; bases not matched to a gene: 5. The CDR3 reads CASSWTGGLSSYEQYF. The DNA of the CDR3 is TGCGCCAGCAGCTGGACAGGGGGCCTCTCCTCCTACGAGCAGTACTTC. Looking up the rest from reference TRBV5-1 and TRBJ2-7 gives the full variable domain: KAGVTQTPRYLIKTRGQQVTLSCSPISGHRSVSWYQQTPGQGLQFLFEYFSETQRNKGNFPGRFSGRQFSNSRSEMNVSTLELGDSALYLCASSWTGGLSSYEQYFGPGTRLTVT.

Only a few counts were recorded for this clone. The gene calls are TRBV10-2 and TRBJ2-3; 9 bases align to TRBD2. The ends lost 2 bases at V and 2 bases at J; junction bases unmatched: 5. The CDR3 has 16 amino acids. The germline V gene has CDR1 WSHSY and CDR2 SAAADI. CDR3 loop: CASSETAGGNTDTQYF. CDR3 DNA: TGCGCCAGCAGTGAGACAGCGGGGGGTAACACAGATACGCAGTATTTT.

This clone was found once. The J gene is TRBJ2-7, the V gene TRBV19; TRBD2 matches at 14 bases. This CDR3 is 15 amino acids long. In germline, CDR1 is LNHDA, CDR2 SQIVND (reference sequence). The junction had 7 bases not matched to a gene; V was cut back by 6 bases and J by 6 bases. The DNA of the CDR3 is TGTGCCAGTAGAGCGGGACTAGCGGGAGTAAGCGAGCAGTACTTC. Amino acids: CASRAGLAGVSEQYF. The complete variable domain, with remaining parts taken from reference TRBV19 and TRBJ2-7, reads DGGITQSPKYLFRKEGQNVTLSCEQNLNHDAMYWYRQDPGQGLRLIYYSQIVNDFQKGDIAEGYSVSREKKESFPLTVTSAQKNPTAFYLCASRAGLAGVSEQYFGPGTRLTVT.

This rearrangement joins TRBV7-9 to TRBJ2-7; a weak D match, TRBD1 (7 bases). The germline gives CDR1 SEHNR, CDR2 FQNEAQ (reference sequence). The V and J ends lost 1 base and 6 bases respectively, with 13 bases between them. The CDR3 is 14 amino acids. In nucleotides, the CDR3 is TGTGCCAGCAGCTTAGGTCGCCAGGGGGGCGAGCAGTACTTC. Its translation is CASSLGRQGGEQYF.

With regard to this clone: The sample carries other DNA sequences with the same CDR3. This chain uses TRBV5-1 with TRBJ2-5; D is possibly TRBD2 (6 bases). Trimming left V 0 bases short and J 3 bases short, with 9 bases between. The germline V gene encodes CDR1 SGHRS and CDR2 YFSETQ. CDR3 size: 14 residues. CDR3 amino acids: CASSLAGGEETQYF. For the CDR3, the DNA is TGCGCCAGCAGCTTGGCCGGGGGAGAAGAGACCCAGTACTTC.

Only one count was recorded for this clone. The CDR3 DNA reads as TGTGCCAGCAGCGTCGGAGGGGTTAGCAATCAGCCCCAGCATTTT. This gives the protein CASSVGGVSNQPQHF. The chain links TRBV9 to TRBJ1-5, with D perhaps matching TRBD1 (5 bases). Germline CDR1 SGDLS, CDR2 YYNGEE. The V gene lost 2 bases and the J gene lost 0 bases, with 9 bases spanning the gap. This CDR3 contains 15 residues.

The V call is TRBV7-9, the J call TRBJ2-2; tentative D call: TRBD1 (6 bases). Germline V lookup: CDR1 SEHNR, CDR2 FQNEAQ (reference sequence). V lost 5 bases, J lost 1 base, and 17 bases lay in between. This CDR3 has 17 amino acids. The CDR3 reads CASSADRPAMNTGELFF. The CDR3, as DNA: TGTGCCAGCAGCGCCGACAGGCCGGCTATGAACACCGGGGAGCTGTTTTTT.